This T cell receptor (beta chain) stems from a study of PD-L1 blockade in urothelial cancer (dated by TCRdb to the late 2010s). As for the study more broadly: All patients started therapy in about 2014 and received atezolizumab 1,200 mg intravenously every 3 weeks. Twenty-five of 29 patients were males with bladder-origin urothelial cancer, and 18 of 29 reported a prior smoking history. In the same patients, pretreatment tumors underwent whole exome sequencing and RNA sequencing in addition to TCR sequencing. Durable clinical benefit was achieved by nine patients and was not achieved by 20 patients. Pretreatment tumor samples, along with matched peripheral blood serially collected before and after atezolizumab treatment, were subjected to TCR sequencing. Under 30 patients had pretreatment blood TCR-seq, some 24 had at least one posttreatment blood collection, and some 24 had tumor TCR-seq. Blood samples gave a median of about 140,000 T cells and 83,000 or so unique TCRs, with a median clonality of roughly 0.08. Blood samples were analyzed at two time points: 3 weeks after treatment start (second dose) and 6 weeks after treatment start. Patients had an ECOG performance status of 0 or 1 and had received between 0 and 3 prior chemotherapy regimens. Durable clinical benefit meant progression-free survival longer than 6 months, and TCR features were also tested against progression-free and overall survival. The study was an exploratory multi-omic analysis of somatic, immune and clinical correlates of response to PD-L1 blockade with atezolizumab in urothelial cancer. Here is what the overall study found, with its caveats: A pretreatment peripheral blood TCR clonality below the median was linked to improved progression-free and overall survival. Small sample size (n ≈ 29) and many exploratory analyses mean the results are intended to be hypothesis-generating. At 3 weeks after the start of treatment, tumor-associated TCR clones in peripheral blood had expanded more in patients with durable benefit (n ≈ 23, p = 0.022).

To estimate absolute template abundance from read counts, synthetic TCR analog templates were spiked into each PCR. TCRbeta CDR3 regions were amplified from genomic DNA with bias-controlled V and J gene primers using the immunoSEQ assay. Sequencing of rearranged TCRbeta segments was done at approximately 20X coverage. Processing in the source paper ran as follows. Clustering was used to correct sequencing errors, and CDR3s were annotated against IMGT so that V, D and J genes could be assigned. Downstream analyses used only productive TCRbeta rearrangements and left out out-of-frame or stop-codon sequences. Clonality was calculated as one minus the Shannon entropy normalized by the log of the number of unique productive sequences. Fisher's exact test with Benjamini-Hochberg correction, using a cutoff of adjusted p below 0.01, was how clones that differed between time points or between blood and tumor were identified. Held by TCRdb, this immuneACCESS table contains in-frame sequences only and omits some clones. Under half of the omission traces to an unresolved V gene where checked; the cause of the rest is unknown. V and J calls and clone size are given by that table; D and trimming were obtained from the DNA. This sample gives around 120,000 clones in total; approximately 85% of them show up just once. The ten largest clonotypes hold 2% to 2.5% of the sample.

About this clone: Its antigen is still unknown. Qualities for individual bases were not recorded, and no much larger clone is one base off.

A cohort of about 27 patients with locally advanced or metastatic urothelial carcinoma, treated at Memorial Sloan Kettering on a trial protocol, was included. Peripheral blood mononuclear cells were collected pretreatment and during treatment, with between 1 and 8 total time points per patient. The Qiagen DNeasy Blood extraction kit was used to purify genomic DNA from total PBMCs and from tumor samples. PBMCs were collected pretreatment and during treatment and were isolated and stored as previously described. The CDR3 holds 13 amino acids from the cysteine to the phenylalanine. Of all the DNA, just the CDR3 is kept, 39 bases in frame from base 1. CDR1 and CDR2 were assigned from the germline V gene as SQVTM and ANQGSEA. At the junction V is shortened by 4 bases and J by 2 bases, with 11 bases in between.

This clonotype was sampled from a man in his fifties or sixties with urothelial cancer. The sequences come from PBMCs, collected around atezolizumab (anti-PD-L1) treatment. Rearrangement joined TRBV29-1 to TRBJ1-2, and the D gene may be TRBD1, 5 bases matching. For the CDR3, the sequence is CSVVQVNNYGYTF. The sequence in DNA is TGCAGCGTTGTACAGGTTAACAACTATGGCTACACCTTC. Extended through the reference TRBV29-1 and TRBJ1-2 proteins, this CDR3 yields the full variable domain: SAVISQKPSRDICQRGTSLTIQCQVDSQVTMMFWYRQQPGQSLTLIATANQGSEATYESGFVIDKFPISRPNLTFSTLTVSNMSPEDSSIYLCSVVQVNNYGYTFGSGTRLTVV.